The clone carrying this T cell receptor (beta chain) has more than one count but fewer than ten. The antigen remains undetermined. Trimming pared 2 bases from V and 5 bases from J, leaving 7 bases between. Germline V lookup: CDR1 KGHSH, CDR2 LQKENI. This CDR3 contains 13 residues. The source of the sample is a study of human T cells and chemical hapten exposure. Across the whole study: The use of 2% DPC on approximately 2 cm by approximately 2 cm of upper inner arm skin constituted sensitization. Study-level results: No alteration of TCRs above 1 in 1000 frequency was seen with DPC sensitization.

Time point indicated: patch test 3, about 24 weeks after DPC sensitization. Indicated treatment: therapeutic diphenylcyclopropenone sensitization with weekly scalp DPC. Each cDNA molecule in the library carried unique molecular identifiers. Each CDR3 protein gets one entry after TCRdb re-called the RACE reads with MiXCR. The sample lists 150,000 to 200,000 distinct CDR3 sequences, roughly 26% seen once, with approximately 2.3% in the top ten. The origin of this receptor is a woman aged 18-30 years with alopecia areata. Some clones in this sample may be carry-over from other donors' samples. The material was whole blood, obtained in connection with sensitization to the hapten diphenylcyclopropenone (DPC). The chain joins TRBV18 to TRBJ1-5; D not resolved. This CDR3 is CASSPGGYQPQHF. The CDR3 DNA sequence: TGTGCCAGCTCACCAGGAGGTTATCAGCCCCAGCATTTT.